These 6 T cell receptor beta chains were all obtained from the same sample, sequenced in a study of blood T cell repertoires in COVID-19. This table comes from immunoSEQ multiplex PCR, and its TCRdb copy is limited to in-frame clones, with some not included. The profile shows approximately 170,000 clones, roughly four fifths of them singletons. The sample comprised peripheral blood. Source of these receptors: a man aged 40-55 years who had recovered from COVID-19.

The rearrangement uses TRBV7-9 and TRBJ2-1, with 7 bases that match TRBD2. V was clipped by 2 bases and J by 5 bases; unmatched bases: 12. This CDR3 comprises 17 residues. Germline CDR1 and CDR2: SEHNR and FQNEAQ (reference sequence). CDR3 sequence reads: CASSLRRSGGGNNEQFF. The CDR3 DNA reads TGTGCCAGCAGCTTAAGGCGGTCAGGCGGGGGAAACAATGAGCAGTTCTTC.

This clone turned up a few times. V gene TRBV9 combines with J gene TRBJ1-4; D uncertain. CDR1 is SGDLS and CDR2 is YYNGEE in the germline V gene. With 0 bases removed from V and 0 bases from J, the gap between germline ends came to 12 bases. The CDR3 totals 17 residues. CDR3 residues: CASSVAPLAATNEKLFF. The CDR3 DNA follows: TGTGCCAGCAGCGTAGCTCCCCTGGCTGCAACTAATGAAAAACTGTTTTTT.

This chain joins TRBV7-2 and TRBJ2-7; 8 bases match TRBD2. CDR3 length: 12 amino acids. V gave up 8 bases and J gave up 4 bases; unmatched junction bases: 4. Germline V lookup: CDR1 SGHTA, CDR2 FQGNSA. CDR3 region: CASGEREYEQYF. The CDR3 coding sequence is TGTGCCAGCGGAGAGCGGGAGTACGAGCAGTACTTC.

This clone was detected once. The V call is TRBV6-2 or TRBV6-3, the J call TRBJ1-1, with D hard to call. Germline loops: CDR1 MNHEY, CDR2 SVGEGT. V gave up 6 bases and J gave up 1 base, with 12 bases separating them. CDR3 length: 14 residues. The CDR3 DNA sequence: TGTGCCAGCAGCCGCCCCACAGCGAACACTGAAGCTTTCTTT. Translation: CASSRPTANTEAFF.

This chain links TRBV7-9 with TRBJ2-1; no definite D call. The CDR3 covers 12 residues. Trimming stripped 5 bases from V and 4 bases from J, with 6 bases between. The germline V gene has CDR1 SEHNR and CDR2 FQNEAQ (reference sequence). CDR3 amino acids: CASSPTYNEQFF. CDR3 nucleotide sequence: TGTGCCAGCAGCCCAACTTACAATGAGCAGTTCTTC.

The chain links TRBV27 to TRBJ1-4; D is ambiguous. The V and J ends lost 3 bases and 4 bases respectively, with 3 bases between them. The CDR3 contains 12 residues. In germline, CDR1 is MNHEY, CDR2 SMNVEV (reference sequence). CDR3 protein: CASSFLNEKLFF. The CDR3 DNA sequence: TGTGCCAGCAGTTTCCTTAATGAAAAACTGTTTTTT. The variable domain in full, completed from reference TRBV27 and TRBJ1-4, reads EAQVTQNPRYLITVTGKKLTVTCSQNMNHEYMSWYRQDPGLGLRQIYYSMNVEVTDKGDVPEGYKVSRKEKRNFPLILESPSPNQTSLYFCASSFLNEKLFFGSGTQLSVL.